Listed below are T cell receptor beta chains from one sample, sequenced in a study of OX40 agonist ivuxolimab in advanced cancers. The repertoire was sequenced with immunoSEQ multiplex PCR; TCRdb's copy has only in-frame clones and lacks some. The sample shows 81,000 or so clones, about 88% of them seen only once. Sequencing was performed on CD4+ or CD8+ T cells sorted from blood, taken in a trial of the OX40 agonist ivuxolimab. Receptors originate from an adult with an advanced solid tumor such as melanoma, head and neck, liver or kidney cancer. Each CDR3 is given with its conserved first and last residue. A D gene is named only where the DNA matches it firmly. Size tells how often a clone was seen (once, few, many) or the class of an expanded clone, and some rows leave it out.

NA	NA	TRBV6-1	TRBJ1-1	TGTGCCAGCCGTGGAACTCGGGACACTGAAGCTTTCTTT	CASRGTRDTEAFF
NA	NA	TRBV7-9	TRBJ2-1	TGTGCCAGCAGCTTAGCGACGGGTAGCACGGTGGGCAATGAGCAGTTCTTC	CASSLATGSTVGNEQFF
NA	NA	TRBV2	TRBJ2-3	TGTGCCGGCAATCGGTACAGCACAGATACGCAGTATTTT	CAGNRYSTDTQYF
NA	few	TRBV5-1	TRBJ1-5	TGCGCCAGCAGCTTCCAGGAAGGTCAGCCCCAGCATTTT	CASSFQEGQPQHF
NA	once	TRBV6-5	TRBJ1-2	TGTGCCAGCAGTCGTATCGGGACGGCTAACTATGGCTACACCTTC	CASSRIGTANYGYTF
NA	once	TRBV5-6	TRBJ1-1	TGTGCCAGCAGCTTGGTAATGGGGTTGGACACTGAAGCTTTCTTT	CASSLVMGLDTEAFF
TRBD1	NA	TRBV9	TRBJ2-1	TGTGCCAGCAGCCCACGGACAGGATTCTACAATGAGCAGTTCTTC	CASSPRTGFYNEQFF
TRBD2	NA	TRBV6-4	TRBJ2-2	TGTGCCAGCAGTGCCCGTACTAGCGGGGCCGGGGAGCTGTTTTTT	CASSARTSGAGELFF
NA	NA	TRBV11-2	TRBJ1-1	TGTGCCAGCAACTTCGGGGGTGGGACGGGGAACACTGAAGCTTTCTTT	CASNFGGGTGNTEAFF
TRBD2	NA	TRBV9	TRBJ2-3	TGTGCCAGCAGCGACTCCCCTAGCGGGGGGAACCCCACAGATACGCAGTATTTT	CASSDSPSGGNPTDTQYF
NA	once	TRBV5-1	TRBJ1-4	TGCGCCAGCAGCTTGAGCGGGGGAGGGGACGAAAAACTGTTTTTT	CASSLSGGGDEKLFF
NA	once	TRBV7-3	TRBJ2-7	TGTGCCAGCAGCTTAACGTTTGGGGACGAGCAGTACTTC	CASSLTFGDEQYF
NA	once	TRBV6-5	TRBJ2-5	TGTGCCAGCAGGTCCGGGACTTCGACCCAGTACTTC	CASRSGTSTQYF